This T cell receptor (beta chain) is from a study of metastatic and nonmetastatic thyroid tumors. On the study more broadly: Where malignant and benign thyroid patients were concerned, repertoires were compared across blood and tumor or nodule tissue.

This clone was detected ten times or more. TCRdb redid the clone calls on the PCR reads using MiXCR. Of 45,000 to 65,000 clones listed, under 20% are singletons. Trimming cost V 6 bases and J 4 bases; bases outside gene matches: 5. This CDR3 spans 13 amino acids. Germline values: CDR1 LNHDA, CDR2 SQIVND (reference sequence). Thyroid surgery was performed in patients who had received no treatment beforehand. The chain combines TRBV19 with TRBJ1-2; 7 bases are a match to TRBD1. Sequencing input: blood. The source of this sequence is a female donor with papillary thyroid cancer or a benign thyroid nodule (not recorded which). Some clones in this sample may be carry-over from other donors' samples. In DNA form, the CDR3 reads TGTGCCAGTAGACCCGGGACAGTCTATGGCTACACCTTC. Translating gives CASRPGTVYGYTF.